This passage covers 18 T cell receptor beta chains from one sample sequenced in a study of blood T cell repertoires in COVID-19. Using immunoSEQ multiplex PCR, the repertoire was profiled, and TCRdb retains in-frame clones only, with some absent. The profile shows under 250,000 clones, roughly 85% of them singletons. Sequencing was performed on peripheral blood. Every receptor here comes from a middle-aged man with COVID-19, enrolled during active disease.

This chain joins TRBV5-5 and TRBJ1-2; 9 nucleotides match TRBD1. CDR3 length equals 15 residues. CDR1 is SGHKS and CDR2 is YYEKEE in the germline V gene (reference sequence). The trim removed 4 bases at V and 8 bases at J, leaving 12 bases unmatched. In DNA, the CDR3 is TGTGCCAGCAGCACTGCCGGGACAGGGAATCGGGGCTACACCTTC. This codes for CASSTAGTGNRGYTF.

V usage is TRBV28 and J usage is TRBJ2-1; TRBD1 aligns across 7 bases. Germline trimming cut 4 bases from V and 7 bases from J; bases unmatched to any gene: 4. This CDR3 spans 13 amino acids. In germline, CDR1 is MDHEN, CDR2 SYDVKM. The CDR3 spells CASSSGTENEQFF. The CDR3 bases are TGTGCCAGCAGTTCCGGGACAGAAAATGAGCAGTTCTTC.

The chain couples TRBV7-2 to TRBJ2-7, with 8 nucleotides matching TRBD1. After removal of 5 bases from V and 4 bases from J, the junction contained 7 bases not matched to a gene. This CDR3 region has 14 residues. From germline, CDR1 is SGHTA and CDR2 FQGNSA. DNA for the CDR3: TGTGCCAGCAGCCAGCGGACAGGGCGATACGAGCAGTACTTC. Its translation is CASSQRTGRYEQYF.

This chain links TRBV30 with TRBJ1-6; TRBD1 agrees at 7 bases. V gave up 4 bases and J gave up 2 bases; unmatched junction bases: 5. The CDR3 is 15 amino acids. CDR1 is GTSNPN and CDR2 is SVGIG in the germline V gene (reference sequence). In nucleotides, the CDR3 is TGTGCCTGGATGGAGACAGGGACCTATAATTCACCCCTCCACTTT. Translating it yields CAWMETGTYNSPLHF.

The rearrangement joins TRBV14 to TRBJ2-3; 8 nucleotides align to TRBD2. The CDR3 covers 15 residues. Per germline, CDR1 SGHDN and CDR2 FVKESK. V was pared by 1 base and J by 2 bases, with 2 bases of the junction left unmatched. CDR3 sequence reads: CASSQVSGDTDTQYF. DNA for the CDR3: TGTGCCAGCAGCCAAGTTAGCGGGGACACAGATACGCAGTATTTT.

This chain connects TRBV5-4 to TRBJ2-5, with D maybe TRBD2 (6 bases). Between the trimmed V and J ends, which lost 3 bases and 3 bases, there was a span of 12 bases. The CDR3 has 14 residues. Germline V lookup: CDR1 SGHNT, CDR2 YYREEE (reference sequence). The CDR3 loop is CASSSGLREETQYF. Written as DNA, the CDR3 is TGTGCCAGCAGCTCGGGACTGAGGGAAGAGACCCAGTACTTC.

The chain has TRBV5-4 and TRBJ2-1, with 8 positions matching TRBD1. J was trimmed by 0 bases and V by 4 bases; bases with no gene match: 3. CDR3 length equals 15 residues. The germline V gene has CDR1 SGHNT and CDR2 YYREEE (reference sequence). CDR3: CASSGRGRSYNEQFF. CDR3 sequence (DNA): TGTGCCAGCAGCGGCAGGGGGCGCTCCTACAATGAGCAGTTCTTC.

The CDR3 here is CASSFSGSNTGELFF. CDR3 in DNA: TGTGCCAGCAGTTTTAGCGGCTCGAACACCGGGGAGCTGTTTTTT. The rearrangement links TRBV2 to TRBJ2-2; a possible D gene is TRBD2 (6 bases). The germline V gene has CDR1 SNHLY and CDR2 FYNNEI. V lost 5 bases to trimming and J lost 0 bases, with 10 bases between them. The CDR3 consists of 15 residues.

This rearrangement joins TRBV3-1 (or the pseudogene TRBV3-2) to TRBJ2-5; 11 bases fit TRBD2. After removal of 4 bases from V and 4 bases from J, the junction contained 5 bases not matched to a gene. The CDR3 extends over 15 amino acids. Germline-derived CDR1 and CDR2 are LGHDT and YNNKEL (reference sequence). The DNA for the CDR3 is TGTGCCAGCAGCCCCTTAGCGGGGGGGCGAGAGACCCAGTACTTC. Translation: CASSPLAGGRETQYF.

The rearrangement uses TRBV18 and TRBJ1-4; maybe TRBD1 (5 bases). CDR3 size: 15 residues. Germline loops: CDR1 KGHSH, CDR2 LQKENI. Trimming stripped 0 bases from V and 7 bases from J, with 12 bases between. The CDR3 here is CASSPPSRQSEKLFF. DNA for the CDR3: TGTGCCAGCTCACCACCATCCAGACAGTCTGAAAAACTGTTTTTT.

The CDR3 DNA is TGTGCCAGTCGCGCCGGGGCTAGCGGGACTTCTGGGGCCAACGTCCTGACTTTC. Translated, it gives CASRAGASGTSGANVLTF. This rearrangement joins TRBV19 to TRBJ2-6; TRBD2 aligns across 9 bases. J gave up 1 base and V 8 bases, and 12 bases lay outside the gene matches. CDR3 length: 18 residues. From germline, CDR1 is LNHDA and CDR2 SQIVND (reference sequence).

This clone was counted once. The CDR3 region has the DNA TGTGCCAGCAGTATCCCCCGTCGGTCAGATACGCAGTATTTT. Translated: CASSIPRRSDTQYF. The chain recombines TRBV6-5 with TRBJ2-3; D not resolved. Trimming took off 5 bases at V and 4 bases at J, with 13 bases between the two ends. The CDR3 is 14 residues long. Germline V gives CDR1 MNHEY, CDR2 SVGAGI.

The rearrangement links TRBV5-1 to TRBJ2-5; D may be TRBD2 (5 bases). Germline-derived CDR1 and CDR2 are SGHRS and YFSETQ. Trimming shortened V by 0 bases and J by 2 bases, and 8 bases separated the two germline ends. CDR3 size: 14 residues. The CDR3 is CASSLAQRQETQYF. In DNA, the CDR3 is TGCGCCAGCAGCTTGGCGCAGCGGCAAGAGACCCAGTACTTC. Looking up the rest from reference TRBV5-1 and TRBJ2-5 gives the full variable domain: KAGVTQTPRYLIKTRGQQVTLSCSPISGHRSVSWYQQTPGQGLQFLFEYFSETQRNKGNFPGRFSGRQFSNSRSEMNVSTLELGDSALYLCASSLAQRQETQYFGPGTRLLVL.

This chain connects TRBV18 to TRBJ2-5, with 8 nucleotides matching TRBD1. The CDR3 spans 17 residues. After removal of 2 bases from V and 1 base from J, the junction contained 9 bases not matched to a gene. CDR1 is KGHSH and CDR2 is LQKENI in the germline V gene. The CDR3: CASSPSTGGTSQETQYF. The CDR3 coding sequence is TGTGCCAGCTCACCATCAACAGGGGGGACAAGCCAAGAGACCCAGTACTTC.

The genes are TRBV4-3 and TRBJ2-6, with D perhaps matching TRBD1 (5 bases). Germline V gene sequence: CDR1 LGHNA, CDR2 YSLEER. Trimming shortened V by 5 bases and J by 4 bases, and 21 bases separated the two germline ends. The CDR3 length is 18 residues. CDR3 protein: CASSNFNRLGAGANVLTF. The CDR3 DNA reads as TGCGCCAGCAGCAACTTTAATCGCCTTGGGGCGGGGGCCAACGTCCTGACTTTC.

V is TRBV19 and J is TRBJ1-5; D unclear. Germline V CDR1 and CDR2: LNHDA, SQIVND (reference sequence). The CDR3 is 15 residues long. V lost 3 bases and J 5 bases, leaving 14 bases between the germline ends. The chain's CDR3 is CASSILSSKHQPQHF. DNA for the CDR3: TGTGCCAGTAGTATTCTTTCGAGTAAGCATCAGCCCCAGCATTTT. The full variable domain, rest sourced from reference TRBV19 and TRBJ1-5, is DGGITQSPKYLFRKEGQNVTLSCEQNLNHDAMYWYRQDPGQGLRLIYYSQIVNDFQKGDIAEGYSVSREKKESFPLTVTSAQKNPTAFYLCASSILSSKHQPQHFGDGTRLSIL.

CDR3: CASSGSGLEGDTQYF. The CDR3 bases are TGCGCCAGCAGCGGTTCAGGGTTGGAAGGAGATACGCAGTATTTT. The chain couples TRBV5-1 to TRBJ2-3; tentative D call: TRBD1 (5 bases). Germline-derived CDR1 and CDR2 are SGHRS and YFSETQ. The CDR3 is 15 amino acids. The V end was cut by 4 bases, the J end by 5 bases, with 17 bases between.

This chain links TRBV6-5 with TRBJ2-7, with 9 bases aligning to TRBD1. Germline V gene sequence: CDR1 MNHEY, CDR2 SVGAGI. V was pared by 0 bases and J by 5 bases, with 8 bases of the junction left unmatched. This CDR3 is 16 amino acids long. The DNA for the CDR3 is TGTGCCAGCAGTTACTCGAGGGGACAGGGTATAAACGAGCAGTACTTC. This encodes CASSYSRGQGINEQYF.